Sequencing of this T cell receptor beta chain was carried out in a study of early T cells in non-severe SARS-CoV-2 infection. CDR1 and CDR2 (germline): SGHRS, YFSETQ. The CDR3 has 15 amino acids. V lost 6 bases and J lost 5; bases outside the gene matches: 11. Unique molecular identifiers tagged individual cDNA molecules. TCRdb redid the calling of the 5' RACE reads with MiXCR, one entry per CDR3 protein. The sample consists of 100,000 to 150,000 distinct CDR3 sequences, 14% to 15% of them appearing once. The rearrangement joins TRBV5-1 to TRBJ2-1; the match to TRBD1 covers 7 bases. The clonotype was recovered from an adult who was a healthcare worker with PCR-confirmed SARS-CoV-2 infection or an uninfected control (not recorded which). Sequenced sample: whole blood. CDR3 DNA sequence: TGCGCCAGCAATCAAAATCAGGGGGAGCACAATGAGCAGTTCTTC. Translation gives CASNQNQGEHNEQFF.